These 30 T cell receptor beta chains were sequenced from one sample in a study of blood T cell repertoires in COVID-19 (dated by TCRdb to the early 2020s). The library was built by means of the immunoSEQ multiplex PCR assay. In its TCRdb copy, this immuneACCESS table keeps in-frame sequences only and misses some clones. Where compared with another copy, unresolved V genes explain less than half of these, and the others have no known cause. Recorded for this sample are approximately 400,000 clones; 80% to 90% of them occurred a single time. The ten largest clones add up to approximately 1.2% of the sample. Specimen: PBMCs or T cells enriched from blood (not recorded which). Receptors were obtained from a man aged 30 to 39 who had recovered from COVID-19.

This chain uses TRBV12-5 with TRBJ1-1; tentative D call: TRBD1 (5 bases). The CDR3 runs 15 residues. V lost 5 bases to trimming and J lost 4 bases, with 17 bases between them. Germline CDR1 LGHNT, CDR2 FRNRAP. The CDR3 is CASGPLTGGSTEAFF. CDR3 sequence (DNA): TGTGCTAGTGGTCCTTTGACGGGGGGGAGCACTGAAGCTTTCTTT.

In regard to this clone: Distinct nucleotide sequences in the sample also encode this CDR3. J is TRBJ1-1 and V is TRBV7-2, with D possibly matching TRBD1 (5 bases). Germline lookup yields CDR1 SGHTA and CDR2 FQGNSA. CDR3 length: 15 amino acids. The V end lost 1 base, the J end lost 1 base, and 10 bases lay between the germline ends. CDR3 in amino acids: CASSLVGGTNTEAFF. CDR3 bases: TGTGCCAGCAGCTTAGTAGGCGGGACGAACACTGAAGCTTTCTTT.

The J gene is TRBJ2-1, the V gene TRBV4-1; 8 nucleotides align to TRBD1. Per the germline V gene, CDR1 is MGHRA and CDR2 is YSYEKL. The CDR3 sequence is 17 residues long. V was clipped by 0 bases and J by 12 bases; unmatched bases: 16. The CDR3 region has the DNA TGCGCCAGCAGCCAAGAAGCCATCCAGGACAGGGACAGTGGGCAGTTCTTC. It specifies CASSQEAIQDRDSGQFF.

This sequence joins TRBV4-1 and TRBJ2-4; a possible D gene is TRBD2 (5 bases). The CDR3 has 17 amino acids. The germline CDR1 and CDR2 sequences are MGHRA and YSYEKL. V was cut by 0 bases and J by 9 bases, with 21 bases left in between. CDR3 bases: TGCGCCAGCAGCCAAGATAGGGAGACCTTGGAAAAGGGCATTCAGTACTTC. This gives the protein CASSQDRETLEKGIQYF.

V gene TRBV9 combines with J gene TRBJ1-1, with D possibly TRBD1 on 5 matching bases. CDR1 SGDLS and CDR2 YYNGEE come from the germline V gene. This CDR3 is 15 amino acids long. Trimming removed 0 bases from V and 7 bases from J, with 16 bases in between. The CDR3 loop reads CASSVDGTGRLEAFF. CDR3 nucleotide sequence: TGTGCCAGCAGCGTAGACGGAACAGGCAGGCTTGAAGCTTTCTTT.

This rearrangement joins TRBV5-6 to TRBJ1-2; 8 bases are shared with TRBD1. Germline V gene lookup returns CDR1 SGHDT and CDR2 YYEEEE. The trim removed 2 bases at V and 5 bases at J, leaving 8 bases unmatched. The CDR3 covers 15 residues. The CDR3 DNA reads as TGTGCCAGCAGCTTCGCGGACAGGGCCTCATATGGCTACACCTTC. Protein product: CASSFADRASYGYTF.

This clone was recorded once. The rearrangement uses TRBV6-1 and TRBJ1-4; 7 bases are shared with TRBD1. The CDR3 has 16 residues. Trimming at V came to 2 bases and at J to 3 bases, leaving 6 bases not matched to a gene. Germline V gene lookup returns CDR1 MNHNS and CDR2 SASEGT. The CDR3, as DNA: TGTGCCAGCAGTGAAAGGGGGCTCACGGCTAATGAAAAACTGTTTTTT. Translation: CASSERGLTANEKLFF.

The chain couples TRBV11-2 to TRBJ1-6; a weak D match, TRBD1 (6 bases). Trimming cost V 5 bases and J 0 bases, with 14 bases left between them. The CDR3 is 17 amino acids. The germline V gene has CDR1 SGHAT and CDR2 FQNNGV. In nucleotides, the CDR3 is TGTGCCAGCAGCCTAGGACAGAGAAGCTCCTATAATTCACCCCTCCACTTT. It translates to CASSLGQRSSYNSPLHF.

The chain joins TRBV27 to TRBJ1-6; 8 nucleotides match TRBD1. The germline CDR1 and CDR2 sequences are MNHEY and SMNVEV (reference sequence). V lost 7 bases to trimming and J lost 16 bases; unmatched junction nucleotides: 18. The CDR3 spans 15 residues. This CDR3 reads CASTRGQGAALKLHF. The CDR3 DNA follows: TGTGCCAGCACCAGAGGTCAGGGGGCGGCCTTAAAACTCCACTTT.

The table lists this clone with a count of one. The gene calls are TRBV2 and TRBJ2-7, with D uncertain. V lost 5 bases and J 7 bases, leaving 12 bases between the germline ends. The CDR3 covers 12 residues. In germline, CDR1 is SNHLY, CDR2 FYNNEI. The CDR3 nucleotides are TGTGCCAGCAGTATCTTCGAGGAGGAGCAGTACTTC. Protein product: CASSIFEEEQYF.

The J gene is TRBJ1-2, the V gene TRBV7-2; TRBD1 aligns across 9 bases. CDR1 and CDR2 from the germline V gene are SGHTA and FQGNSA. The V gene end was trimmed by 1 base and the J gene end by 6 bases; junction bases not matched to a gene: 9. This CDR3 spans 16 amino acids. CDR3 residues: CASSLGGGDRAHGYTF. CDR3 coding DNA: TGTGCCAGCAGCTTAGGAGGAGGGGACAGGGCTCATGGCTACACCTTC. The entire variable domain, with the rest obtained from reference TRBV7-2 and TRBJ1-2, is as follows: GAGVSQSPSNKVTEKGKDVELRCDPISGHTALYWYRQSLGQGLEFLIYFQGNSAPDKSGLPSDRFSAERTGGSVSTLTIQRTQQEDSAVYLCASSLGGGDRAHGYTFGSGTRLTVV.

This chain connects TRBV29-1 to TRBJ1-5; D is possibly TRBD1 (6 bases). The CDR3 is 14 amino acids. V lost 8 bases and J lost 6, with 20 bases in between. The germline V gene has CDR1 SQVTM and CDR2 ANQGSEA. The CDR3 DNA reads as TGCAGCCGTAGGGGGATGATAATTGGTCAGCCCCAGCATTTT. Its protein is CSRRGMIIGQPQHF.

The chain is built from TRBV7-3 and TRBJ2-1, with 7 bases matching TRBD2. Germline CDR1 reads SGHTA; CDR2 reads FQGTGA. The junction had 5 bases not matched to a gene; V was cut back by 2 bases and J by 4 bases. The CDR3 runs to 15 residues. The CDR3 protein is CASSLASGTYNEQFF. DNA of the CDR3: TGTGCCAGCAGCTTAGCTAGCGGAACTTACAATGAGCAGTTCTTC.

The chain recombines TRBV3-1 (or the pseudogene TRBV3-2) with TRBJ1-6; no definite D call. Germline V gives CDR1 LGHDT, CDR2 YNNKEL (reference sequence). The CDR3 is 14 residues long. The V gene lost 4 bases and the J gene lost 5 bases, with 9 bases spanning the gap. The CDR3 sequence is CASSLRENNSPLHF. The DNA of the CDR3 is TGTGCCAGCAGCCTCCGGGAAAATAATTCACCCCTCCACTTT.

The V call is TRBV9, the J call TRBJ1-1, with 8 bases aligning to TRBD1. Germline V gives CDR1 SGDLS, CDR2 YYNGEE. The CDR3 is 15 residues long. V lost 3 bases and J lost 3; bases outside the gene matches: 7. The CDR3 protein is CASSDPTGGDTEAFF. The CDR3 bases are TGTGCCAGCAGCGACCCAACAGGGGGGGACACTGAAGCTTTCTTT.

The V call is TRBV6-5, the J call TRBJ1-2, with unresolved D. Germline CDR1 is MNHEY and CDR2 is SVGAGI. The V end lost 1 base, the J end lost 5 bases, and 17 bases lay between the germline ends. The CDR3 extends over 16 amino acids. Here the CDR3 reads CASSYLGRSGDYGYTF. CDR3 sequence (DNA): TGTGCCAGCAGTTACTTGGGTCGCTCAGGTGATTATGGCTACACCTTC.

V usage is TRBV6-5 and J usage is TRBJ2-1, with 9 bases identical to TRBD2. Trimming took 6 bases from V and 6 from J; bases not matched to a gene: 6. Germline CDR1 and CDR2: MNHEY and SVGAGI. The CDR3 has 14 residues. The CDR3 spells CASSPAGGLNEQFF. The CDR3, as DNA: TGTGCCAGCAGCCCGGCGGGGGGGCTCAATGAGCAGTTCTTC.

Here the CDR3 reads CASSPQQGLNTEAFF. The CDR3 DNA follows: TGTGCCAGCTCACCTCAACAGGGACTAAACACTGAAGCTTTCTTT. This chain uses TRBV18 with TRBJ1-1; D is perhaps TRBD1 (6 bases). Trimming removed 3 bases from V and 2 bases from J, with 13 bases in between. This CDR3 has 15 amino acids. Germline values: CDR1 KGHSH, CDR2 LQKENI.

This rearrangement joins TRBV29-1 to TRBJ1-2, with 11 bases fitting TRBD1. Germline V gene lookup returns CDR1 SQVTM and CDR2 ANQGSEA. This CDR3 comprises 13 residues. Trimming removed 4 bases from V and 2 bases from J; junction bases left unmatched: 0. The CDR3 is CSVGDRGNYGYTF. DNA of the CDR3: TGCAGCGTTGGGGACAGGGGGAACTATGGCTACACCTTC.

This clone was found a few times. The chain uses TRBV19 and TRBJ1-4; 9 nucleotides align to TRBD1. The junction had 9 bases not matched to a gene; V was cut back by 7 bases and J by 0 bases. The CDR3 loop spans 17 amino acids. CDR1 is LNHDA and CDR2 is SQIVND in the germline V gene (reference sequence). The DNA for the CDR3 is TGTGCCAGTACCACAAGCGACAGGGGGGCAACTAATGAAAAACTGTTTTTT. It codes for CASTTSDRGATNEKLFF.

The chain links TRBV27 to TRBJ1-6; TRBD1 aligns across 8 bases. This CDR3 spans 14 amino acids. CDR1 and CDR2 from the germline V gene are MNHEY and SMNVEV (reference sequence). Losses at the gene ends were 6 bases for V and 10 bases for J; bases not matched to a gene: 8. The DNA of the CDR3 is TGTGCCAGCAGATCGGACAGGGTAGGCTCACCCCTCCACTTT. It codes for CASRSDRVGSPLHF.

V and J are TRBV27 and TRBJ2-7, with 13 bases that match TRBD2. Germline V lookup: CDR1 MNHEY, CDR2 SMNVEV (reference sequence). V lost 4 bases and J lost 4; bases outside the gene matches: 1. The CDR3 length is 14 residues. Written as DNA, the CDR3 is TGTGCCAGCAGTTCGACTAGCGGGGGGTACGAGCAGTACTTC. Amino acid sequence: CASSSTSGGYEQYF.

The J gene is TRBJ1-2, the V gene TRBV4-1, with 7 positions matching TRBD1. Per the germline V gene, CDR1 is MGHRA and CDR2 is YSYEKL. The trim removed 4 bases at V and 5 bases at J, leaving 13 bases unmatched. The CDR3 extends over 16 amino acids. In DNA form, the CDR3 reads TGCGCCAGCAGCCTCGAAACGACAGGGTTTCAGTATGGCTACACCTTC. Protein product: CASSLETTGFQYGYTF.

This clone was seen just once. The chain links TRBV23-1 to TRBJ2-7; D unresolved. TRBV23-1 is placed among ORFs of uncertain function. V shed 0 bases and J shed 4 bases, with 13 bases lying between them. The CDR3 covers 15 residues. CDR3 sequence (DNA): TGCGCCAGCAGTCAATCGTTGGCAGTACCTTACGAGCAGTACTTC. Its translation: CASSQSLAVPYEQYF.

This chain connects TRBV6-5 to TRBJ2-7, with unresolved D. Trimming stripped 2 bases from V and 2 bases from J, with 10 bases between. Germline V gives CDR1 MNHEY, CDR2 SVGAGI. CDR3 length: 14 amino acids. The CDR3 spells CASSYLADTYEQYF. The CDR3 region has the DNA TGTGCCAGCAGTTACCTGGCAGATACCTACGAGCAGTACTTC.

The chain combines TRBV2 with TRBJ2-3; D possibly corresponds to TRBD2 (6 bases). Germline CDR1 is SNHLY and CDR2 is FYNNEI. Trimming removed 7 bases at V and 0 bases at J, with 14 bases between. The CDR3 extends over 15 amino acids. The CDR3 here is CASNGRDSSTDTQYF. The CDR3, as DNA: TGTGCCAGCAACGGCCGGGACTCCAGCACAGATACGCAGTATTTT.

J is TRBJ2-7 and V is TRBV10-3, with 9 nucleotides matching TRBD1. Germline V CDR1 and CDR2: ENHRY, SYGVKD. V shed 6 bases and J 5 bases; nucleotides not matched to a gene: 8. This CDR3 comprises 14 residues. The CDR3, as DNA: TGTGCCATCAGAGCCGGGACAGGGCGAGACGAGCAGTACTTC. Translation gives CAIRAGTGRDEQYF.

The chain has TRBV6-2 or TRBV6-3 and TRBJ2-1; 10 positions match TRBD2. There are 16 residues in the CDR3. Germline V lookup: CDR1 MNHEY, CDR2 SVGEGT. V lost 6 bases and J lost 10; bases outside the gene matches: 15. The CDR3 protein is CASSALLAGLEKEQFF. DNA for the CDR3: TGTGCCAGCAGCGCCCTACTAGCGGGGTTGGAGAAGGAGCAGTTCTTC.

V usage is TRBV29-1 and J usage is TRBJ1-1, with D perhaps TRBD1 (6 bases). CDR3 length: 16 amino acids. V lost 0 bases and J 10 bases, leaving 24 bases between the germline ends. Germline CDR1 is SQVTM and CDR2 is ANQGSEA. The DNA for the CDR3 is TGCAGCGTTGAAGATGAGAGGCGACAGGTCCGCCTCGCAGCTTTCTTT. Translated: CSVEDERRQVRLAAFF.

The rearrangement links TRBV5-1 to TRBJ2-7; D unclear. Trimming removed 4 bases at V and 0 bases at J, with 11 bases between. This CDR3 has 14 residues. Germline V gene data show CDR1 as SGHRS and CDR2 as YFSETQ. CDR3 nucleotides: TGCGCCAGCAGCGCCGACACGAGCTCCTACGAGCAGTACTTC. Residues: CASSADTSSYEQYF. Full variable domain (rest looked up from reference TRBV5-1 and TRBJ2-7): KAGVTQTPRYLIKTRGQQVTLSCSPISGHRSVSWYQQTPGQGLQFLFEYFSETQRNKGNFPGRFSGRQFSNSRSEMNVSTLELGDSALYLCASSADTSSYEQYFGPGTRLTVT.